This T cell receptor beta chain was found in a study of OX40 agonist ivuxolimab in advanced cancers. At the level of the study: Patients were given ivuxolimab, an antibody that agonizes OX40 (CD134). The dose-escalation group included hepatocellular carcinoma, melanoma, renal cell carcinoma and head and neck cancer. Participants could have had prior anti-PD-1, anti-PD-L1 or anti-CTLA-4 therapy, and around 40% had some. Findings and limits, study-wide: At doses 0.1 to 3.0 mg/kg, CD4+ and CD8+ clones expanded.

About this clone: Its specificity is not known.

TCRdb keeps only in-frame clones here, not all; method: immunoSEQ multiplex PCR. The table records about 64,000 clones, roughly 85% of them present only once. Germline-derived CDR1 and CDR2 are ENHRY and SYGVKD. V shed 1 base and J 3 bases; nucleotides not matched to a gene: 11. The CDR3 is 20 amino acids. This TCR was sampled from an adult with an advanced solid tumor such as melanoma, head and neck, liver or kidney cancer. The source material was CD4+ or CD8+ T cells sorted from blood, sampled in a trial of the OX40 agonist ivuxolimab. The chain employs TRBV10-3 and TRBJ2-3, with 15 bases fitting TRBD2. CDR3 amino acids: CAISELASLGTSGGTDTQYF. Here the CDR3 DNA reads TGTGCCATCAGTGAGTTGGCCTCCCTGGGGACTAGCGGGGGGACAGATACGCAGTATTTT.